Shown below are 23 T cell receptor beta chains from a single sample sequenced in a study of blood T cell repertoires in COVID-19. TCRdb keeps only in-frame clones here, not all; method: immunoSEQ multiplex PCR. The repertoire holds around 180,000 clones, more than 70% seen once, with around 2.5% in the top ten. The sequenced material came from peripheral blood. These receptor sequences come from a middle-aged man with active or convalescent COVID-19.

The CDR3 sequence is CASSRGGGSYNSPLHF. The CDR3 DNA reads as TGTGCCAGCAGCCGCGGGGGGGGTTCCTATAATTCACCCCTCCACTTT. V usage is TRBV7-8 and J usage is TRBJ1-6, with D perhaps matching TRBD1 (5 bases). The CDR3 contains 16 residues. The germline V and J ends were trimmed by 5 bases and 1 base, with 12 bases remaining between them. The germline CDR1 and CDR2 sequences are SGHVS and FQNEAQ.

V usage is TRBV5-1 and J usage is TRBJ2-7, with TRBD2 matching 10 bases. V dropped 0 bases and J dropped 0; count of bases not matched to a gene: 3. Germline values: CDR1 SGHRS, CDR2 YFSETQ. The length of the CDR3 is 16 residues. The chain's CDR3 is CASSLATSGVSYEQYF. CDR3 DNA: TGCGCCAGCAGCTTGGCCACTAGCGGGGTCTCCTACGAGCAGTACTTC.

This chain uses TRBV5-1 with TRBJ2-7, with TRBD1 matching over 7 bases. This CDR3 is built from 14 residues. Trimming removed 2 bases from V and 3 bases from J; junction bases left unmatched: 5. The germline CDR1 and CDR2 sequences are SGHRS and YFSETQ. The CDR3 protein is CASSFEGGLYEQYF. The CDR3 DNA is TGCGCCAGCAGCTTTGAAGGGGGCCTCTACGAGCAGTACTTC.

The chain carries TRBV5-4 and TRBJ1-4; 9 bases are shared with TRBD1. The trim removed 4 bases at V and 8 bases at J, leaving 9 bases unmatched. CDR3 length equals 15 residues. Germline CDR1 is SGHNT and CDR2 is YYREEE (reference sequence). The CDR3 protein is CASSTEQGAGEKLFF. CDR3 coding DNA: TGTGCCAGCAGCACAGAACAGGGGGCGGGAGAAAAACTGTTTTTT.

This chain connects TRBV6-5 to TRBJ1-6, with 9 bases matching TRBD1. Germline-derived CDR1 and CDR2 are MNHEY and SVGAGI. The ends lost 6 bases at V and 10 bases at J; junction bases unmatched: 7. This CDR3 region has 14 residues. CDR3 nucleotide sequence: TGTGCCAGCAGCGGGGACAGGGTGGGATCACCCCTCCACTTT. This encodes CASSGDRVGSPLHF.

The chain couples TRBV4-3 to TRBJ1-6, with 8 bases fitting TRBD1. This CDR3 comprises 17 residues. V trimming: 0 bases; J trimming: 12 bases; junction bases outside the gene matches: 13. CDR1 is LGHNA, CDR2 YSLEER, per germline. In DNA, the CDR3 is TGCGCCAGCAGCCAAGATTCCGGACAGGGATGGTCAGGACCCCTCCACTTT. It codes for CASSQDSGQGWSGPLHF.

The chain uses TRBV25-1 and TRBJ2-7; TRBD1 aligns across 7 bases. This CDR3 comprises 15 residues. The germline V gene encodes CDR1 MGHDK and CDR2 SYGVNS. V was pared by 4 bases and J by 0 bases, with 6 bases of the junction left unmatched. The CDR3 DNA reads TGTGCCAGCAGTGCCGGGACAGTGAGCTCCTACGAGCAGTACTTC. Protein: CASSAGTVSSYEQYF.

The chain uses TRBV11-2 and TRBJ1-2; the D is unclear. Germline CDR1 reads SGHAT; CDR2 reads FQNNGV. This CDR3 has 19 amino acids. The V gene lost 5 bases and the J gene lost 4 bases, with 29 bases spanning the gap. The CDR3 sequence: CASSAIGQPRPGMGYGYTF. CDR3 nucleotides: TGTGCCAGCAGCGCGATAGGGCAACCCCGACCGGGAATGGGCTATGGCTACACCTTC.

The chain uses TRBV5-1 and TRBJ1-5; 7 nucleotides agree with TRBD1. Germline trimming cut 2 bases from V and 3 bases from J; bases unmatched to any gene: 5. Per germline, CDR1 SGHRS and CDR2 YFSETQ. The CDR3 runs 15 residues. The CDR3 region has the DNA TGCGCCAGCAGCTTATTAGGACAGGACAATCAGCCCCAGCATTTT. Translated, it gives CASSLLGQDNQPQHF.

J is TRBJ2-5 and V is TRBV6-1; perhaps TRBD2 as D (7 bases). Germline loops: CDR1 MNHNS, CDR2 SASEGT. CDR3 size: 15 residues. The V gene lost 1 base and the J gene lost 5 bases, with 14 bases spanning the gap. The CDR3 reads CASSEGMWGGETQYF. The CDR3, as DNA: TGTGCCAGCAGTGAAGGAATGTGGGGGGGCGAGACCCAGTACTTC.

This chain connects TRBV4-2 to TRBJ1-5, with D hard to call. Between the trimmed V and J ends, which lost 3 bases and 8 bases, there was a span of 17 bases. Germline CDR1 and CDR2: LGHNA and YNFKEQ. The CDR3 has 15 residues. The CDR3 sequence: CASSQAPDIYEPQHF. Here the CDR3 DNA reads TGTGCCAGCAGCCAGGCCCCCGACATTTACGAGCCCCAGCATTTT.

This chain joins TRBV27 and TRBJ1-2; D ambiguous. This CDR3 comprises 14 residues. Trimming took off 5 bases at V and 5 bases at J, with 15 bases between the two ends. Germline V lookup: CDR1 MNHEY, CDR2 SMNVEV (reference sequence). DNA of the CDR3: TGTGCCAGCAGTCTAAGGAGCGGACGATATGGCTACACCTTC. It yields the protein CASSLRSGRYGYTF.

The CDR3 sequence: CASSKGLAGSSTDTQYF. Here the CDR3 DNA reads TGTGCCAGCAGCAAAGGACTAGCGGGGTCTAGCACAGATACGCAGTATTTT. This chain joins TRBV7-6 and TRBJ2-3, with TRBD2 matching 12 bases. The CDR3 has 17 residues. The trim removed 5 bases at V and 0 bases at J, leaving 6 bases unmatched. Per the germline V gene, CDR1 is SGHVS and CDR2 is FNYEAQ.

The rearrangement links TRBV3-1 (or the pseudogene TRBV3-2) to TRBJ1-1; TRBD1 is a possible D gene (6 bases). CDR1 is LGHDT, CDR2 YNNKEL, per germline (reference sequence). V dropped 3 bases and J dropped 5 bases, with 16 bases sitting between them. CDR3 size: 15 residues. The CDR3 region has the DNA TGTGCCAGCAGCCACTCGGGCAGGGGAAGAACTGAAGCTTTCTTT. Protein: CASSHSGRGRTEAFF.

This chain uses TRBV5-1 with TRBJ1-3, with no clear D. Germline loops: CDR1 SGHRS, CDR2 YFSETQ. V was trimmed by 4 bases and J by 0 bases, leaving 11 bases between them. The CDR3 is 15 residues long. The CDR3 loop is CASSPEPGSGNTIYF. The CDR3, as DNA: TGCGCCAGCAGCCCGGAACCGGGCTCTGGAAACACCATATATTTT. Based on the CDR3 plus reference TRBV5-1 and TRBJ1-3, the full variable domain is KAGVTQTPRYLIKTRGQQVTLSCSPISGHRSVSWYQQTPGQGLQFLFEYFSETQRNKGNFPGRFSGRQFSNSRSEMNVSTLELGDSALYLCASSPEPGSGNTIYFGEGSWLTVV.

This chain links TRBV7-8 with TRBJ2-5, with TRBD1 as a possible D gene (5 bases). Trimming stripped 4 bases from V and 1 base from J, with 13 bases between. Germline loops: CDR1 SGHVS, CDR2 FQNEAQ. The CDR3 totals 15 residues. The CDR3 DNA reads as TGTGCCAGCAGCTCCAAGGGGTCCCCCCAAGAGACCCAGTACTTC. It specifies CASSSKGSPQETQYF.

This clone was found a few times. The genes are TRBV5-1 and TRBJ1-3, with 8 nucleotides matching TRBD1. Germline V lookup: CDR1 SGHRS, CDR2 YFSETQ. V lost 4 bases to trimming and J lost 0 bases; unmatched junction nucleotides: 9. This CDR3 has 17 residues. The CDR3 reads CASSEVTGTGSGNTIYF. The CDR3, as DNA: TGCGCCAGCAGCGAAGTTACCGGGACAGGCTCTGGAAACACCATATATTTT.

This clone showed up just once. The CDR3 spells CASQGVVEAFF. CDR3 sequence (DNA): TGTGCCTCACAGGGGGTGGTTGAAGCTTTCTTT. The chain joins TRBV30 to TRBJ1-1, with 8 bases identical to TRBD1. The CDR3 consists of 11 residues. CDR1 GTSNPN and CDR2 SVGIG come from the germline V gene (reference sequence). After removal of 7 bases from V and 7 bases from J, the junction contained 5 bases not matched to a gene.

This clone was seen a handful of times. The chain links TRBV6-1 to TRBJ2-5; 7 positions agree with TRBD1. The V gene end was trimmed by 1 base and the J gene end by 9 bases; junction bases not matched to a gene: 8. This CDR3 is built from 14 residues. Germline lookup yields CDR1 MNHNS and CDR2 SASEGT. The CDR3 DNA sequence: TGTGCCAGCAGTGAAGGGGGGATTACAGGGGCCCAGTACTTC. The encoded protein is CASSEGGITGAQYF.

This sequence joins TRBV4-1 and TRBJ1-6, with 8 bases matching TRBD1. This CDR3 region has 15 residues. V gave up 3 bases and J gave up 9 bases; unmatched junction bases: 7. CDR1 is MGHRA and CDR2 is YSYEKL in the germline V gene. The CDR3 sequence is CASSQVTGGGSPLHF. The DNA of the CDR3 is TGCGCCAGCAGCCAGGTCACAGGGGGTGGTTCACCCCTCCACTTT.

The chain is built from TRBV3-1 (or the pseudogene TRBV3-2) and TRBJ1-6; TRBD1 aligns across 8 bases. Germline lookup yields CDR1 LGHDT and CDR2 YNNKEL (reference sequence). The CDR3 spans 16 residues. Unmatched junction bases numbered 3, after V lost 2 bases and J lost 3 bases. The DNA for the CDR3 is TGTGCCAGCAGCCAACTCACAGGGGGCTATAATTCACCCCTCCACTTT. Translation: CASSQLTGGYNSPLHF.

The J gene is TRBJ2-5, the V gene TRBV4-2; D gene ambiguous. The CDR3 length is 13 residues. V was clipped by 1 base and J by 4 bases, with 7 bases between them. Germline lookup yields CDR1 LGHNA and CDR2 YNFKEQ. CDR3 sequence (DNA): TGTGCCAGCAGCCAAGCTCTGAGAGAGACCCAGTACTTC. It is translated as CASSQALRETQYF.

The chain is built from TRBV5-6 and TRBJ2-7; a weak D match, TRBD2 (6 bases). There are 15 residues in the CDR3. The germline V gene encodes CDR1 SGHDT and CDR2 YYEEEE. The ends were cut back, 4 bases at V and 2 bases at J, with 16 bases in the middle. The CDR3 DNA reads TGTGCCAGCAGCCCCTTCCGGGGGTTAGCCTACGAGCAGTACTTC. This codes for CASSPFRGLAYEQYF.